This T cell receptor beta chain is drawn from a study of brain T cells in children with intractable seizures. The V segment lost 8 bases and the J segment 3 bases; nucleotides outside the gene matches: 15. There are 16 residues in the CDR3. CDR1 and CDR2 (germline): SGHNT, YENEEA. Only cases whose brain tissue showed the highest T cell transcript signatures were sequenced. Generated by immunoSEQ multiplex PCR, the TCRdb table keeps only in-frame clones and is missing some. The table has 95,000 to 120,000 clones, approximately 94% seen once. This clone was detected once. The chain recombines TRBV11-3 with TRBJ2-7; TRBD1 matches at 8 bases. The sample was peripheral blood, taken at surgery. This clonotype was obtained from a boy younger than two with hemimegalencephaly and intractable seizures. The CDR3 sequence: CASGRGQDPLGYEQYF. CDR3 DNA sequence: TGTGCCAGCGGACGGGGACAGGACCCTTTGGGCTACGAGCAGTACTTC.